Shown below are 26 T cell receptor beta chains from a single sample sequenced in a study of T cells after posttransplantation cyclophosphamide. The method was immunoSEQ multiplex PCR; TCRdb's version includes in-frame clones alone and lacks a portion of them. Of 9,000 to 13,000 clones detected, roughly 80% appear once; the ten largest clones hold 5% to 6.5%. A marrow graft followed busulfan-fludarabine conditioning, with cyclophosphamide on days +3 and +4. The sequences come from PBMCs, collected after allogeneic stem cell transplant with posttransplant cyclophosphamide. These receptors all stem from a female patient aged 50-59 years who received an allogeneic stem cell transplant from a related donor, was CMV-positive, and had no GVHD. The graft donor may have given rise to some T cells.

This rearrangement joins TRBV7-9 to TRBJ1-2, with unresolved D. The germline CDR1 and CDR2 sequences are SEHNR and FQNEAQ (reference sequence). Trimming took 5 bases from V and 8 from J, leaving 18 bases between them. The CDR3 spans 14 residues. CDR3 residues: CASSPQEETGGYTF. DNA of the CDR3: TGTGCCAGCAGCCCGCAAGAGGAGACTGGGGGCTACACCTTC.

This clone was seen only a few times. This chain connects TRBV28 to TRBJ1-5; no reliable D call. Germline V gives CDR1 MDHEN, CDR2 SYDVKM. V lost 11 bases and J 2 bases, leaving 10 bases between the germline ends. CDR3 length equals 12 residues. Here the CDR3 DNA reads TGTGCCGCGAGCTTAGGCAATCAGCCCCAGCATTTT. This translates into CAASLGNQPQHF.

V and J are TRBV7-9 and TRBJ1-5, with D possibly TRBD1 on 6 matching bases. The CDR3 has 14 residues. CDR1 and CDR2 (germline): SEHNR, FQNEAQ (reference sequence). With 5 bases removed from V and 2 bases from J, the gap between germline ends came to 10 bases. The CDR3 nucleotides read TGTGCCAGCAGCCCAGGGGTTGGCAATCAGCCCCAGCATTTT. It is translated as CASSPGVGNQPQHF.

The rearrangement links TRBV7-2 to TRBJ1-2; D unclear. The CDR3 has 13 residues. From germline, CDR1 is SGHTA and CDR2 FQGNSA. V shed 1 base and J shed 2 bases, with 5 bases lying between them. CDR3 protein: CASSLGQNYGYTF. The CDR3 DNA sequence: TGTGCCAGCAGCTTAGGCCAGAACTATGGCTACACCTTC.

This chain connects TRBV5-4 to TRBJ2-1, with 11 bases identical to TRBD2. The CDR3 runs to 15 residues. Trimming cost V 4 bases and J 4 bases; bases outside gene matches: 4. Germline loops: CDR1 SGHNT, CDR2 YYREEE (reference sequence). The CDR3 nucleotides read TGTGCCAGCAGCCACACTAGCGGGAGATACAATGAGCAGTTCTTC. This translates into CASSHTSGRYNEQFF.

The V and J genes are TRBV7-2 and TRBJ1-1; 8 nucleotides agree with TRBD1. The V gene's germline CDR1 is SGHTA and CDR2 FQGNSA. The CDR3 extends over 13 amino acids. J lost 11 bases, V lost 6 bases, and 11 bases had no gene match. CDR3 in DNA: TGTGCCAGCAGTCAGACCCAGGGGGCTATGGCTTTCTTT. It is translated as CASSQTQGAMAFF.

This sequence joins TRBV29-1 and TRBJ1-2, with D possibly TRBD1 on 5 matching bases. CDR3 length: 13 residues. Per germline, CDR1 SQVTM and CDR2 ANQGSEA. V dropped 7 bases and J dropped 2 bases, with 14 bases sitting between them. CDR3 coding DNA: TGCAGCGCCACTTCCCAGGGAAACTATGGCTACACCTTC. Translating it yields CSATSQGNYGYTF.

In this sample, this clone turned up a few times. The V call is TRBV7-2, the J call TRBJ1-3, with 8 bases aligning to TRBD1. The trim removed 5 bases at V and 4 bases at J, leaving 10 bases unmatched. The CDR3 is made up of 16 amino acids. Germline CDR1 reads SGHTA; CDR2 reads FQGNSA. The CDR3 sequence: CASSVDSRGRGNTIYF. The CDR3 bases are TGTGCCAGCAGCGTAGACTCCAGGGGGCGAGGAAACACCATATATTTT.

This clone appeared a single time. This chain joins TRBV30 and TRBJ2-5; 7 bases agree with TRBD2. This CDR3 spans 20 amino acids. Germline trimming cut 1 base from V and 1 base from J; bases unmatched to any gene: 21. Germline loops: CDR1 GTSNPN, CDR2 SVGIG (reference sequence). CDR3 loop: CAWSATWTSLNSRVQETQYF. Here the CDR3 DNA reads TGTGCCTGGAGTGCGACTTGGACTAGTTTAAACAGTAGGGTCCAAGAGACCCAGTACTTC.

V and J are TRBV4-3 and TRBJ2-2; no definite D call. The V and J ends lost 8 bases and 7 bases respectively, with 5 bases between them. This CDR3 has 10 residues. Germline assignment: CDR1 LGHNA and CDR2 YSLEER. CDR3 amino acids: CASPCGELFF. The CDR3 DNA reads as TGCGCCAGCCCTTGCGGGGAGCTGTTTTTT.

The chain couples TRBV19 to TRBJ1-1; no clear D gene. Germline V gives CDR1 LNHDA, CDR2 SQIVND (reference sequence). The ends were cut back, 2 bases at V and 3 bases at J, with 10 bases in the middle. The CDR3 covers 14 residues. CDR3 sequence (DNA): TGTGCCAGTAGTATACAGCCACAGTACACTGAAGCTTTCTTT. This codes for CASSIQPQYTEAFF.

This clone has more than one count but fewer than ten. CDR3 nucleotide sequence: TGTGCCATCAGTTGGGACAGGGCTGAAGGCTACACCTTC. This translates into CAISWDRAEGYTF. V gene TRBV10-3 combines with J gene TRBJ1-2; the match to TRBD1 covers 9 bases. Trimming cost V 5 bases and J 8 bases; bases outside gene matches: 6. CDR1 is ENHRY and CDR2 is SYGVKD in the germline V gene. This CDR3 has 13 amino acids.

The chain uses TRBV27 and TRBJ1-4, with D maybe TRBD1 (6 bases). Germline CDR1 is MNHEY and CDR2 is SMNVEV (reference sequence). V was shortened by 5 bases and J by 8 bases, with 18 bases between the two germline ends. The length of the CDR3 is 15 residues. The CDR3 region has the DNA TGTGCCAGCAGTCGTTACGTGGGGGCTGGAGAAAAACTGTTTTTT. As protein: CASSRYVGAGEKLFF.

The DNA for the CDR3 is TGTGCCAGCAGCTTAGCCCCGACAGCTTTCTACGAGCAGTACTTC. Translating gives CASSLAPTAFYEQYF. The J gene is TRBJ2-7, the V gene TRBV13; tentatively, D is TRBD1 (5 bases). Germline assignment: CDR1 PRHDT and CDR2 FYEKMQ (reference sequence). The CDR3 runs 15 residues. Trimming took 1 base from V and 3 from J, leaving 13 bases between them.

The chain joins TRBV7-2 to TRBJ1-2; 8 nucleotides agree with TRBD1. The CDR3 sequence is 15 residues long. From germline, CDR1 is SGHTA and CDR2 FQGNSA. The V gene end was trimmed by 0 bases and the J gene end by 7 bases; junction bases not matched to a gene: 7. The chain's CDR3 is CASSLASGGSGGYTF. The CDR3 DNA sequence: TGTGCCAGCAGCTTAGCATCAGGGGGCAGTGGTGGCTACACCTTC.

This clone was observed a handful of times. The DNA for the CDR3 is TGTGCCTGGAGTGTACAGGCCACCAACACTGAAGCTTTCTTT. As protein: CAWSVQATNTEAFF. V is TRBV30 and J is TRBJ1-1; perhaps TRBD1 as D (5 bases). V was shortened by 0 bases and J by 2 bases, with 10 bases between the two germline ends. The CDR3 contains 14 residues. Germline V gene data show CDR1 as GTSNPN and CDR2 as SVGIG (reference sequence). The complete variable domain, with remaining parts taken from reference TRBV30 and TRBJ1-1, reads SQTIHQWPATLVQPVGSPLSLECTVEGTSNPNLYWYRQAAGRGLQLLFYSVGIGQISSEVPQNLSASRPQDRQFILSSKKLLLSDSGFYLCAWSVQATNTEAFFGQGTRLTVV.

Only a few counts were recorded for this clone. The CDR3 coding sequence is TGTGCCAGCAGCAGTACGGGGGGCACCTACTCCTACGAGCAGTACTTC. Translation: CASSSTGGTYSYEQYF. This chain connects TRBV7-9 to TRBJ2-7; D is perhaps TRBD2 (7 bases). In germline, CDR1 is SEHNR, CDR2 FQNEAQ (reference sequence). Between the trimmed V and J ends, which lost 5 bases and 0 bases, there was a span of 17 bases. The CDR3 loop spans 16 amino acids.

The V call is TRBV30, the J call TRBJ1-1; D might be TRBD1 (5 bases). Germline CDR1 GTSNPN, CDR2 SVGIG (reference sequence). CDR3 length: 11 amino acids. Trimming shortened V by 7 bases and J by 9 bases, and 15 bases separated the two germline ends. CDR3 sequence reads: CASSRGVKAFF. The DNA for the CDR3 is TGTGCCTCCTCTCGGGGGGTGAAAGCTTTCTTT.

The gene calls are TRBV2 and TRBJ2-7, with 7 positions matching TRBD1. CDR1 and CDR2 from the germline V gene are SNHLY and FYNNEI. The CDR3 totals 14 residues. Trimming took 4 bases from V and 1 from J; bases not matched to a gene: 4. The CDR3 sequence is CASSAGTASYEQYF. In DNA form, the CDR3 reads TGTGCCAGCAGTGCCGGGACAGCATCCTACGAGCAGTACTTC.

The CDR3 here is CASSPRHDSEKLFF. The CDR3 region has the DNA TGTGCCAGCTCACCACGTCACGACAGTGAAAAACTGTTTTTT. This chain uses TRBV18 with TRBJ1-4, with D possibly being TRBD1 (5 bases). V lost 1 base, J lost 7 bases, and 10 bases lay in between. Germline loops: CDR1 KGHSH, CDR2 LQKENI. This CDR3 region has 14 residues.

This chain uses TRBV6-1 with TRBJ2-4; D not resolved. Looked up from germline, CDR1 is MNHNS and CDR2 is SASEGT. The V gene lost 2 bases and the J gene lost 6 bases, with 11 bases spanning the gap. The CDR3 consists of 14 residues. The CDR3 DNA sequence: TGTGCCAGCAGTGAAAGCAGGTACCGAAACATTCAGTACTTC. Protein: CASSESRYRNIQYF.

The chain has TRBV6-6 and TRBJ1-2; D remains ambiguous. The CDR3 has 14 residues. V was pared by 2 bases and J by 4 bases, with 11 bases between. Per germline, CDR1 MNHNY and CDR2 SVGAGI (reference sequence). The chain's CDR3 is CASSYESSGYGYTF. The DNA of the CDR3 is TGTGCCAGCAGTTACGAGTCGAGTGGCTATGGCTACACCTTC.

In its sample, this clone was seen once. The chain carries TRBV7-9 and TRBJ2-1, with 7 bases identical to TRBD2. The germline V gene has CDR1 SEHNR and CDR2 FQNEAQ (reference sequence). After removal of 5 bases from V and 2 bases from J, the junction contained 6 bases not matched to a gene. The CDR3 covers 15 residues. This CDR3 reads CASSPAGGAYNEQFF. CDR3 DNA: TGTGCCAGCAGCCCAGCTGGGGGGGCCTACAATGAGCAGTTCTTC.

This chain joins TRBV7-9 and TRBJ2-1, with a weak D call TRBD2 (6 bases). The CDR3 contains 15 residues. V was pared by 1 base and J by 6 bases, with 13 bases between. In germline, CDR1 is SEHNR, CDR2 FQNEAQ (reference sequence). CDR3 loop: CASSLDGTPSNEQFF. The CDR3 DNA sequence: TGTGCCAGCAGCTTAGACGGGACTCCCTCCAATGAGCAGTTCTTC.

The genes are TRBV5-6 and TRBJ1-2; TRBD1 is a possible D gene (6 bases). Germline V gene data show CDR1 as SGHDT and CDR2 as YYEEEE. This CDR3 spans 15 amino acids. Trimming shortened V by 1 base and J by 3 bases, and 13 bases separated the two germline ends. CDR3 nucleotides: TGTGCCAGCAGCTTGCGGGGGGCTAGAGACTATGGCTACACCTTC. This sequence encodes CASSLRGARDYGYTF.

This chain connects TRBV5-1 to TRBJ2-1, with TRBD2 matching 7 bases. Germline CDR1 and CDR2: SGHRS and YFSETQ. Losses at the gene ends were 0 bases for V and 8 bases for J; bases not matched to a gene: 8. This CDR3 is built from 15 residues. The CDR3 region is CASSLVPGGRYEQFF. In DNA, the CDR3 is TGCGCCAGCAGCTTGGTCCCCGGGGGGAGGTATGAGCAGTTCTTC. Variable domain in full (rest from reference TRBV5-1 and TRBJ2-1): KAGVTQTPRYLIKTRGQQVTLSCSPISGHRSVSWYQQTPGQGLQFLFEYFSETQRNKGNFPGRFSGRQFSNSRSEMNVSTLELGDSALYLCASSLVPGGRYEQFFGPGTRLTVL.